This T cell receptor beta chain was sequenced for a study of T cell repertoires in cytomegalovirus infection (dated by TCRdb to the late 2010s). As for the study more broadly: Donor HLA type was relevant to the analysis, because carriage of CMV infection together with the matching HLA type was indicated by public TCR beta signatures.

The germline V gene encodes CDR1 KGHDR and CDR2 SFDVKD. V lost 2 bases and J lost 4 bases; the stretch between them is 8 bases long. The CDR3 goes from the cysteine to the phenylalanine over 14 residues. Only CDR3 DNA remains: 42 bases, in frame from the first base. Points on this clonotype: The clone's antigen remains unknown. Per-nucleotide qualities are absent, and no much larger clonotype sits a single base away.

The full study reports these points: The ex vivo response was dominated by HLA-C-restricted CMV-specific TCR beta clonotypes, and the single most frequent clonotype in two of eight donors was supplied by these HLA-C-restricted clonotypes. Cumulative frequency of public TCR beta family members discriminated carriers of CMV infection plus the relevant HLA type in this cohort and an independent approximately 360-donor cohort.

Sequencer: Illumina HiSeq 1500. The raw public reads went through TCRdb reprocessing: fastp at Q25, MiXCR clone calling, in-frame beta chains kept. Entries that share a CDR3 protein sequence are merged under the most common genes and DNA. The sample yields 490,000 or so distinct CDR3 sequences; 10% to 12% were counted once. The ten largest clones add up to more than 8.5% of the sample. The sample taken for sequencing was PBMCs. This chain is built from TRBV24-1 and TRBJ2-1; matching of 6 bases hints at TRBD1 as the D gene. The clonotype originates from a human donor in good health (CMV status not recorded). Some clones in this sample may be carry-over from other donors' samples. CDR3 loop: CATSDSQGYNEQFF. Read as DNA, the sequence is TGTGCCACCAGTGATTCCCAGGGGTACAATGAGCAGTTCTTC.